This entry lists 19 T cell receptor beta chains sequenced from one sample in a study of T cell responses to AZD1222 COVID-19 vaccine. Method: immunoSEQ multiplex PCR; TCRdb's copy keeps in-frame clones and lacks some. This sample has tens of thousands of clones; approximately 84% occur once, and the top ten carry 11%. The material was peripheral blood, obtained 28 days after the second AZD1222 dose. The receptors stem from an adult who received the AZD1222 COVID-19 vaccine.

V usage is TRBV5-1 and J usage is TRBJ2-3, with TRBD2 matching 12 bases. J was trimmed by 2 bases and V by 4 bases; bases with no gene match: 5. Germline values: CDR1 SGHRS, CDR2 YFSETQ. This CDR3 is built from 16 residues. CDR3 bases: TGCGCCAGCAGCCCCCGACTAGCGGGAGACACAGATACGCAGTATTTT. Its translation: CASSPRLAGDTDTQYF.

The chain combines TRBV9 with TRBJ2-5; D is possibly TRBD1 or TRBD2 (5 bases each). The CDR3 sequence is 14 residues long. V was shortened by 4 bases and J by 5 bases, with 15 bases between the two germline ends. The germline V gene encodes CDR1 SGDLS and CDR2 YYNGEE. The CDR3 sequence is CASSPEGPGETQYF. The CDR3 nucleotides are TGTGCCAGCAGCCCAGAGGGGCCGGGGGAGACCCAGTACTTC.

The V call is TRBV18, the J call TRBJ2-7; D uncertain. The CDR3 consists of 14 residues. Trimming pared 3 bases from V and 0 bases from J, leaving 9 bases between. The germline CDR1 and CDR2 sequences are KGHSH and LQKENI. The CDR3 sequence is CASSPDLSSYEQYF. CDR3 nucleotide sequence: TGTGCCAGCTCACCGGATCTAAGCTCCTACGAGCAGTACTTC. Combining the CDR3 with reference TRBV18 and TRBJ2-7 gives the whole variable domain NAGVMQNPRHLVRRRGQEARLRCSPMKGHSHVYWYRQLPEEGLKFMVYLQKENIIDESGMPKERFSAEFPKEGPSILRIQQVVRGDSAAYFCASSPDLSSYEQYFGPGTRLTVT.

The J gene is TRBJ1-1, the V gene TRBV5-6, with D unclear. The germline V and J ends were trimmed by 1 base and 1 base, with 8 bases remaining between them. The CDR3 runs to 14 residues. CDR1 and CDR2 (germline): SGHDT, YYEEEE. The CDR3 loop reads CASSLRRRNTEAFF. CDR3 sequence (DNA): TGTGCCAGCAGCTTGAGGCGGAGGAACACTGAAGCTTTCTTT.

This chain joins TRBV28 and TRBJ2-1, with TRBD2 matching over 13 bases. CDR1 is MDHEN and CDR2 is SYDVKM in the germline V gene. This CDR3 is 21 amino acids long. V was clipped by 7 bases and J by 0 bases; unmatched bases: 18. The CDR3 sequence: CASIDTRGLAGPLSSYNEQFF. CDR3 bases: TGTGCCAGCATCGATACTCGGGGACTAGCGGGGCCCCTAAGCTCCTACAATGAGCAGTTCTTC.

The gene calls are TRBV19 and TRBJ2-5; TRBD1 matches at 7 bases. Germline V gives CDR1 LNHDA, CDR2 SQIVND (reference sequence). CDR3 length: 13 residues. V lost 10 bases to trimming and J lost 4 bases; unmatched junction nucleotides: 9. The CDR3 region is CATKKQGVETQYF. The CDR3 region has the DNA TGTGCCACTAAAAAGCAGGGGGTAGAGACCCAGTACTTC. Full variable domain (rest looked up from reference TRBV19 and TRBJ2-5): DGGITQSPKYLFRKEGQNVTLSCEQNLNHDAMYWYRQDPGQGLRLIYYSQIVNDFQKGDIAEGYSVSREKKESFPLTVTSAQKNPTAFYLCATKKQGVETQYFGPGTRLLVL.

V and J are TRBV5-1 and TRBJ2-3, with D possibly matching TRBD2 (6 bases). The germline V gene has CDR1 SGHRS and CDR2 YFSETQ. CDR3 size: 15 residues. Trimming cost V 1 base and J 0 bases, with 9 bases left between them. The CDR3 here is CASSLPGTSTDTQYF. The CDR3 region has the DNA TGCGCCAGCAGCTTGCCCGGGACTAGCACAGATACGCAGTATTTT.

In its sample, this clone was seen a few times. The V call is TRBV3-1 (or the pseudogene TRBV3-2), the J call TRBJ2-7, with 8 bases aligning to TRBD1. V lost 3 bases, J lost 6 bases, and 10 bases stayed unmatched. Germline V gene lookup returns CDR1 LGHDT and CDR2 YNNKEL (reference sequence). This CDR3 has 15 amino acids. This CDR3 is CASSQGTGPRGEQYF. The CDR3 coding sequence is TGTGCCAGCAGCCAGGGGACAGGCCCGAGGGGCGAGCAGTACTTC.

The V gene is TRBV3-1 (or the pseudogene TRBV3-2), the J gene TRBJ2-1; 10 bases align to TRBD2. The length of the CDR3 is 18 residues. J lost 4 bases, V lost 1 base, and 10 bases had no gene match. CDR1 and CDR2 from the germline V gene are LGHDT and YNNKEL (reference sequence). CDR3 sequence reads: CASSQGGSSGSSYNEQFF. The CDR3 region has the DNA TGTGCCAGCAGCCAAGGCGGGTCTAGCGGGAGTTCTTACAATGAGCAGTTCTTC.

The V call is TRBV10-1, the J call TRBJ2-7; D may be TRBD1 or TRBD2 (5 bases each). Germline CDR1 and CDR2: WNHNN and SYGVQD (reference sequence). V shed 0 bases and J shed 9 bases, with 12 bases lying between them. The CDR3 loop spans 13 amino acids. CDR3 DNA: TGCGCCAGCAGTGAGTCCGGCAGGGAGAGGCAGTACTTC. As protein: CASSESGRERQYF.

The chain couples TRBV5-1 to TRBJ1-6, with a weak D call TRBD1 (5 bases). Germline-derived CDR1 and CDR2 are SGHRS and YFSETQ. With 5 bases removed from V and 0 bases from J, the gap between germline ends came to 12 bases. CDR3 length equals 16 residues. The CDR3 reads CASRDGGSSYNSPLHF. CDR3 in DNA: TGCGCCAGCAGAGACGGGGGATCCTCCTATAATTCACCCCTCCACTTT. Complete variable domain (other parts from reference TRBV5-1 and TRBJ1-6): KAGVTQTPRYLIKTRGQQVTLSCSPISGHRSVSWYQQTPGQGLQFLFEYFSETQRNKGNFPGRFSGRQFSNSRSEMNVSTLELGDSALYLCASRDGGSSYNSPLHFGNGTRLTVT.

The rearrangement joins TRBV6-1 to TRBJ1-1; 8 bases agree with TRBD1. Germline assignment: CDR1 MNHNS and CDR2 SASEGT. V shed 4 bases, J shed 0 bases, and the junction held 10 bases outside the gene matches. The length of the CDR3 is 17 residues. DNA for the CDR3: TGTGCCAGCAGTGCCCCTCAGGACAGGGAGGTGAACACTGAAGCTTTCTTT. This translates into CASSAPQDREVNTEAFF.

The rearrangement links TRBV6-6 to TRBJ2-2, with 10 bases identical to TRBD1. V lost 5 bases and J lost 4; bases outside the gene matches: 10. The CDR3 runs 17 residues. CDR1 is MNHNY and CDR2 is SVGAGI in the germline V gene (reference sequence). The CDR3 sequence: CASSPTVGQGSTGELFF. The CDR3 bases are TGTGCCAGCAGTCCAACCGTGGGACAGGGGAGCACCGGGGAGCTGTTTTTT.

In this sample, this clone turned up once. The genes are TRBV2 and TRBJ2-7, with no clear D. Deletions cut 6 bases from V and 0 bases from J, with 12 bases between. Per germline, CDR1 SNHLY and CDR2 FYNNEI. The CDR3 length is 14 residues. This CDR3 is CASRSDAVSYEQYF. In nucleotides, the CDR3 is TGTGCCAGCAGGTCGGACGCCGTCTCCTACGAGCAGTACTTC.

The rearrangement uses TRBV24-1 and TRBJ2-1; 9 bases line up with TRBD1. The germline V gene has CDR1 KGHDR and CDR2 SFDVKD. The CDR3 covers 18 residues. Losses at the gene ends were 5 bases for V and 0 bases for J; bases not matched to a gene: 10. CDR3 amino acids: CATSGRQGGIYSYNEQFF. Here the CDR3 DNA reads TGTGCCACCAGTGGGAGACAGGGGGGTATCTACTCCTACAATGAGCAGTTCTTC.

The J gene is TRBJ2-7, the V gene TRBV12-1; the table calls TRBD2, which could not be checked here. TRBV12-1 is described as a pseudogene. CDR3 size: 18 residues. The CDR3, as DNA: TGTGCCAGCAGCTCCCTCCGCCGTATCCCGGGTAGCTCCTACGAGCAGTACTTC. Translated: CASSSLRRIPGSSYEQYF.

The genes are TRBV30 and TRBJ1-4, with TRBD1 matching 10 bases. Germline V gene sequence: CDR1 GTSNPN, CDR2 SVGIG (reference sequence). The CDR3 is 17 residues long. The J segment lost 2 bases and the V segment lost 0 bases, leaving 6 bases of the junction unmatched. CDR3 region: CAWSVPDRGQTNEKLFF. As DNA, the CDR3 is TGTGCCTGGAGTGTACCTGACAGGGGGCAGACTAATGAAAAACTGTTTTTT.

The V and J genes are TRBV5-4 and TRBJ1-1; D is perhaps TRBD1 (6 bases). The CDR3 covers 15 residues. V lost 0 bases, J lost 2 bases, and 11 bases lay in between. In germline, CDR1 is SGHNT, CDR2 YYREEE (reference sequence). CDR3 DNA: TGTGCCAGCAGCTTGGAGGGGACAAAAAACACTGAAGCTTTCTTT. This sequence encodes CASSLEGTKNTEAFF.

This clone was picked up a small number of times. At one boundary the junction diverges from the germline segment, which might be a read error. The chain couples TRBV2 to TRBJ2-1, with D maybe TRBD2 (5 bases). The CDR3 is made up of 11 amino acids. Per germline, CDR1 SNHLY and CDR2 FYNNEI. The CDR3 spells CASSADSTGVF. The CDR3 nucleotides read TGTGCCAGCAGTGCCGACTCCACCGGGGTCTTC. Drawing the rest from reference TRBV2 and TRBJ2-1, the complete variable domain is EPEVTQTPSHQVTQMGQEVILRCVPISNHLYFYWYRQILGQKVEFLVSFYNNEISEKSEIFDDQFSVERPDGSNFTLKIRSTKLEDSAMYFCASSADSTGVFGPGTRLTVL.